The 29 T cell receptor beta chains given below trace back to one sample, sequenced in a study of shared clonotypes between healthy human individuals. Repertoires were generated with immunoSEQ multiplex PCR, while TCRdb's copy carries only in-frame clones and drops some. The sample includes under 600,000 clones, almost 80% of them seen just once. Sequenced: PBMCs. Receptors originate from a middle-aged woman in good health. Some clones in this sample may be carry-over from other donors' samples.

The CDR3 sequence is CASSLRTGELFF. The DNA for the CDR3 is TGTGCCAGCAGCTTACGGACCGGGGAGCTGTTTTTT. This sequence joins TRBV7-3 and TRBJ2-2; D is unresolved. V was pared by 2 bases and J by 5 bases, with 3 bases between. The CDR3 covers 12 residues. The germline CDR1 and CDR2 sequences are SGHTA and FQGTGA.

This clone showed up just once. This chain joins TRBV7-6 and TRBJ1-1, with D possibly being TRBD1 (5 bases). This CDR3 comprises 17 residues. CDR1 SGHVS and CDR2 FNYEAQ come from the germline V gene. The germline V and J ends were trimmed by 0 bases and 1 base, with 15 bases remaining between them. The CDR3 DNA follows: TGTGCCAGCAGCTTAGCGGGAGGGGCAGTCGGGAACACTGAAGCTTTCTTT. Amino acid sequence: CASSLAGGAVGNTEAFF.

The chain combines TRBV29-1 with TRBJ2-5; 9 bases map to TRBD1. The CDR3 runs to 13 residues. With V trimmed by 6 bases and J by 3 bases, 5 bases remained unmatched. CDR1 is SQVTM and CDR2 is ANQGSEA in the germline V gene. The CDR3 region is CSVSGQGKETQYF. As DNA, the CDR3 is TGCAGCGTCTCGGGACAGGGAAAAGAGACCCAGTACTTC.

V is TRBV7-2 and J is TRBJ2-5; TRBD1 matches 9 bases. The J call may be mistaken, given a closer DNA end match to TRBJ2-7. The CDR3 sequence is 15 residues long. The germline V gene has CDR1 SGHTA and CDR2 FQGNSA. The CDR3: CASSPTAGTGREQYF. The CDR3 DNA reads TGTGCCAGCAGCCCAACAGCCGGGACAGGGCGCGAGCAGTACTTC.

This sequence joins TRBV7-3 and TRBJ1-2, with D maybe TRBD1 (6 bases). The V end was cut by 5 bases, the J end by 2 bases, with 18 bases between. Germline V gene lookup returns CDR1 SGHTA and CDR2 FQGTGA. This CDR3 is 16 amino acids long. The CDR3 coding sequence is TGTGCCAGCAGCCACCAGGGGTGGCAGGAAAACTATGGCTACACCTTC. This translates into CASSHQGWQENYGYTF.

This rearrangement joins TRBV10-2 to TRBJ2-1, with a possible D match to TRBD2 (6 bases). Germline V gives CDR1 WSHSY, CDR2 SAAADI. The CDR3 has 18 amino acids. Deletions cut 4 bases from V and 5 bases from J, with 24 bases between. The CDR3 DNA sequence: TGCGCCAGCAGTGTGGGGCCGCGGAGGGTATTGGAGGACAATGAGCAGTTCTTC. This codes for CASSVGPRRVLEDNEQFF.

For this clone: A far larger clone is one nucleotide away, so this likely arose from a read error. The chain joins TRBV7-3 to TRBJ2-7, with D tentatively TRBD2 (6 bases). Germline CDR1 and CDR2: SGHTA and FQGTGA. This CDR3 is built from 12 residues. CDR3 residues: CASSLTGDEQHF. As DNA, the CDR3 is TGTGCCAGCAGCTTGACGGGGGACGAGCAGCACTTC.

The chain carries TRBV9 and TRBJ2-6; D possibly corresponds to TRBD2 (7 bases). The CDR3 runs to 16 residues. Germline CDR1 reads SGDLS; CDR2 reads YYNGEE. Trimming stripped 4 bases from V and 3 bases from J, with 14 bases between. This CDR3 is CASSPSGGGGANVLTF. CDR3 nucleotide sequence: TGTGCCAGCAGCCCTAGCGGAGGGGGTGGGGCCAACGTCCTGACTTTC.

Notes on this clone: The same CDR3 also results from other DNA sequences found in this sample. V usage is TRBV20-1 and J usage is TRBJ2-7; no clear D gene. There are 11 residues in the CDR3. Trimming shortened V by 6 bases and J by 3 bases, and 9 bases separated the two germline ends. From germline, CDR1 is DFQATT and CDR2 SNEGSKA (reference sequence). The CDR3 region is CSARGDYEQYF. DNA of the CDR3: TGCAGTGCGCGAGGTGACTACGAGCAGTACTTC.

The chain recombines TRBV11-2 with TRBJ1-3; possible D gene TRBD1, 6 bases. The length of the CDR3 is 14 residues. The germline CDR1 and CDR2 sequences are SGHAT and FQNNGV. V was trimmed by 4 bases and J by 0 bases, leaving 7 bases between them. DNA for the CDR3: TGTGCCAGCAGCTCGACAGGCTCTGGAAACACCATATATTTT. Protein: CASSSTGSGNTIYF. The full variable domain, completed using reference TRBV11-2 and TRBJ1-3, is EAGVAQSPRYKIIEKRQSVAFWCNPISGHATLYWYQQILGQGPKLLIQFQNNGVVDDSQLPKDRFSAERLKGVDSTLKIQPAKLEDSAVYLCASSSTGSGNTIYFGEGSWLTVV.

The chain uses TRBV9 and TRBJ2-7, with D tentatively TRBD2 (5 bases). The CDR3 has 15 residues. V was cut by 0 bases and J by 2 bases, with 12 bases left in between. Germline CDR1 and CDR2: SGDLS and YYNGEE. The CDR3 sequence is CASSVAGIAPYEQYF. CDR3 DNA sequence: TGTGCCAGCAGCGTAGCTGGGATAGCGCCCTACGAGCAGTACTTC.

The chain recombines TRBV7-3 with TRBJ2-3; the match to TRBD2 covers 9 bases. CDR1 SGHTA and CDR2 FQGTGA come from the germline V gene. The length of the CDR3 is 18 residues. The V and J ends lost 2 bases and 5 bases, in that order; junction bases with no gene match: 14. The chain's CDR3 is CASSLSSLAGSDRDTQYF. DNA of the CDR3: TGTGCCAGCAGCTTATCCTCCCTAGCGGGAAGTGATAGAGATACGCAGTATTTT.

This clone has only one observation. The V gene is TRBV27, the J gene TRBJ2-2; D is perhaps TRBD1 (6 bases). The V end lost 5 bases, the J end lost 3 bases, and 10 bases lay between the germline ends. The CDR3 length is 14 residues. Germline V gene data show CDR1 as MNHEY and CDR2 as SMNVEV (reference sequence). CDR3 loop: CASSRNRDTGELFF. As DNA, the CDR3 is TGTGCCAGCAGTCGTAACAGGGACACCGGGGAGCTGTTTTTT.

Comment on this clone: This specimen includes other DNA sequences encoding the same CDR3. The CDR3 spells CASSIGSTDTQYF. CDR3 DNA sequence: TGTGCCAGTAGTATTGGCAGCACAGATACGCAGTATTTT. The V gene is TRBV19, the J gene TRBJ2-3; D remains unclear. Germline lookup yields CDR1 LNHDA and CDR2 SQIVND (reference sequence). Trimming took off 3 bases at V and 0 bases at J, with 4 bases between the two ends. The CDR3 spans 13 residues.

The chain recombines TRBV28 with TRBJ2-5; possible D gene TRBD1, 6 bases. Germline values: CDR1 MDHEN, CDR2 SYDVKM. V was cut by 6 bases and J by 0 bases, with 14 bases left in between. The CDR3 extends over 15 amino acids. CDR3 sequence (DNA): TGTGCCAGCAGCCCCCTTACAGGGAACCAAGAGACCCAGTACTTC. This gives the protein CASSPLTGNQETQYF.

Remarks on this clone: This sample also contains other DNA sequences that code for the same CDR3. The chain employs TRBV5-1 and TRBJ1-2; D might be TRBD1 (5 bases). The CDR3 totals 13 residues. Germline values: CDR1 SGHRS, CDR2 YFSETQ. Deletions cut 0 bases from V and 2 bases from J, with 5 bases between. The CDR3 sequence is CASSLGQNYGYTF. CDR3 in DNA: TGCGCCAGCAGCTTGGGACAGAACTATGGCTACACCTTC. Combining the CDR3 with reference TRBV5-1 and TRBJ1-2 gives the whole variable domain KAGVTQTPRYLIKTRGQQVTLSCSPISGHRSVSWYQQTPGQGLQFLFEYFSETQRNKGNFPGRFSGRQFSNSRSEMNVSTLELGDSALYLCASSLGQNYGYTFGSGTRLTVV.

The V call is TRBV9, the J call TRBJ1-1; D uncertain. Germline assignment: CDR1 SGDLS and CDR2 YYNGEE. Trimming left V 1 base short and J 13 bases short, with 23 bases between. This CDR3 spans 15 amino acids. CDR3 in DNA: TGTGCCAGCAGCGTAAATCCAAAAGAACCCGAAAGAATTTTCTTT. Protein: CASSVNPKEPERIFF.

By share, this clone ranks as medium-sized. The sample has other DNA sequences that encode this CDR3 too. The chain joins TRBV27 to TRBJ2-4, with TRBD1 matching over 9 bases. J lost 3 bases, V lost 5 bases, and 11 bases had no gene match. This CDR3 contains 17 residues. CDR1 and CDR2 (germline): MNHEY, SMNVEV (reference sequence). The CDR3 sequence is CASSPRDREVVKNIQYF. The DNA for the CDR3 is TGTGCCAGCAGTCCCCGGGACAGGGAGGTCGTCAAAAACATTCAGTACTTC.

This chain joins TRBV18 and TRBJ2-7, with TRBD2 as a possible D gene (5 bases). The CDR3 extends over 13 amino acids. Germline CDR1 KGHSH, CDR2 LQKENI. V lost 2 bases and J 3 bases, leaving 8 bases between the germline ends. The CDR3 DNA reads as TGTGCCAGCTCACCAACTAGTGACTACGAGCAGTACTTC. The encoded protein is CASSPTSDYEQYF. Based on the CDR3 plus reference TRBV18 and TRBJ2-7, the full variable domain is NAGVMQNPRHLVRRRGQEARLRCSPMKGHSHVYWYRQLPEEGLKFMVYLQKENIIDESGMPKERFSAEFPKEGPSILRIQQVVRGDSAAYFCASSPTSDYEQYFGPGTRLTVT.

This chain uses TRBV7-9 with TRBJ2-1, with TRBD2 matching over 11 bases. Trimming removed 3 bases from V and 10 bases from J; junction bases left unmatched: 14. Germline V gene sequence: CDR1 SEHNR, CDR2 FQNEAQ (reference sequence). This CDR3 spans 17 amino acids. CDR3 DNA: TGTGCCAGCAGCTTCCTAGGAGGTAGCGGGAGGGCCAAAGAGCAGTTCTTC. It specifies CASSFLGGSGRAKEQFF.

This chain uses TRBV10-2 with TRBJ1-5; D call uncertain. Trimming removed 2 bases at V and 7 bases at J, with 12 bases between. The germline V gene encodes CDR1 WSHSY and CDR2 SAAADI. The CDR3 extends over 14 amino acids. CDR3: CASSETKLLQPQHF. The CDR3 nucleotides are TGCGCCAGCAGTGAGACAAAACTTTTACAGCCCCAGCATTTT.

CDR3 region: CASSAQELQPQHF. The CDR3 bases are TGTGCCAGCAGCGCTCAGGAGTTGCAGCCCCAGCATTTT. The J gene is TRBJ1-5, the V gene TRBV9, with D uncertain. The CDR3 covers 13 residues. Per the germline V gene, CDR1 is SGDLS and CDR2 is YYNGEE. V was trimmed by 3 bases and J by 7 bases, leaving 11 bases between them.

This clone appeared once. The V and J genes are TRBV12-5 and TRBJ2-1; D remains ambiguous. The V end was cut by 1 base, the J end by 9 bases, with 13 bases between. Germline V gene data show CDR1 as LGHNT and CDR2 as FRNRAP. The CDR3 length is 14 residues. Written as DNA, the CDR3 is TGTGCTAGTGGTTTGGGAGGACCTGAACGTGAGCAGTTCTTC. Protein: CASGLGGPEREQFF.

CDR3 in amino acids: CASQKGTSAGEQFF. CDR3 DNA: TGCGCCAGCCAAAAGGGGACTAGCGCCGGAGAGCAGTTCTTC. The rearrangement joins TRBV5-1 to TRBJ2-1; TRBD2 matches at 10 bases. This CDR3 contains 14 residues. V lost 7 bases to trimming and J lost 10 bases; unmatched junction nucleotides: 11. Germline loops: CDR1 SGHRS, CDR2 YFSETQ.

This clone was found many times. This sample includes further DNA sequences coding for the same CDR3. This rearrangement joins TRBV9 to TRBJ2-1; a weak D match, TRBD1 (5 bases). Trimming removed 4 bases at V and 0 bases at J, with 11 bases between. Germline lookup yields CDR1 SGDLS and CDR2 YYNGEE. The CDR3 totals 15 residues. CDR3 sequence: CASSPTVSSYNEQFF. The CDR3 DNA is TGTGCCAGCAGCCCGACAGTAAGCTCCTACAATGAGCAGTTCTTC.

This chain links TRBV25-1 with TRBJ1-2, with D maybe TRBD1 (5 bases). The CDR3 consists of 18 residues. V gave up 4 bases and J gave up 0 bases, with 21 bases separating them. CDR1 is MGHDK, CDR2 SYGVNS, per germline. The CDR3 sequence is CASSASSGTELANYGYTF. Written as DNA, the CDR3 is TGTGCCAGCAGTGCGTCATCCGGGACCGAATTAGCTAACTATGGCTACACCTTC.

The genes are TRBV9 and TRBJ2-5; D remains ambiguous. Trimming stripped 0 bases from V and 5 bases from J, with 14 bases between. The germline V gene has CDR1 SGDLS and CDR2 YYNGEE. This CDR3 comprises 15 residues. The CDR3 nucleotides are TGTGCCAGCAGCGTAGCGACACACACCCGGGAGACCCAGTACTTC. Residues: CASSVATHTRETQYF.

The chain carries TRBV11-2 and TRBJ1-2, with 7 nucleotides matching TRBD1. Trimming removed 5 bases from V and 2 bases from J; junction bases left unmatched: 8. Per the germline V gene, CDR1 is SGHAT and CDR2 is FQNNGV. CDR3 length equals 15 residues. The CDR3 reads CASSQGTAINYGYTF. The CDR3 nucleotides are TGTGCCAGCAGCCAAGGGACAGCTATAAACTATGGCTACACCTTC.

This chain joins TRBV29-1 and TRBJ2-1; TRBD1 aligns across 7 bases. The CDR3 has 14 residues. CDR1 and CDR2 (germline): SQVTM, ANQGSEA. With 6 bases clipped from V and 7 bases from J, the junction kept 12 bases outside the gene matches. The CDR3 is CSVDRDSQGNEQFF. As DNA, the CDR3 is TGCAGCGTAGACCGGGACAGCCAAGGGAATGAGCAGTTCTTC.